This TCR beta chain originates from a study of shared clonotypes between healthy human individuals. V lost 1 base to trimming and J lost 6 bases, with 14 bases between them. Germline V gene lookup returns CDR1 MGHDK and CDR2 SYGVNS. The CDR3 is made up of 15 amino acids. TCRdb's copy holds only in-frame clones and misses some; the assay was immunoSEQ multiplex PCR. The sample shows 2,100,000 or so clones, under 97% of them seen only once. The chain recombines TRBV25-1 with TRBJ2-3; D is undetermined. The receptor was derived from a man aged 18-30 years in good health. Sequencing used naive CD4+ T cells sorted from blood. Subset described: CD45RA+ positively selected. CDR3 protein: CASSESILDADTQYF. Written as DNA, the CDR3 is TGTGCCAGCAGTGAATCGATCTTAGACGCGGATACGCAGTATTTT.